In its sample, the clone carrying this TCR beta chain was seen a few times. In TCRdb, the 5' RACE reads were re-called with MiXCR into one record per CDR3 protein. The profile shows about 48,000 distinct CDR3 sequences, roughly 6.1% of them singletons. These data originate in a study of early T cells in non-severe SARS-CoV-2 infection. The sample was whole blood, taken at baseline. The receptor's source is an adult who was a healthcare worker with PCR-confirmed SARS-CoV-2 infection or an uninfected control (not recorded which).

Here the CDR3 DNA reads TGTGCCAGCAGTTCCGGACTAGCGGGAGTCCTTAGGGAGACCCAGTACTTC. It encodes CASSSGLAGVLRETQYF. The rearrangement joins TRBV6-2 or TRBV6-3 to TRBJ2-5; 13 bases fit TRBD2. CDR3 length equals 17 residues. V lost 4 bases to trimming and J lost 5 bases; unmatched junction nucleotides: 10. Per germline, CDR1 MNHEY and CDR2 SVGEGT.